These 25 T cell receptor beta chains came from one sample sequenced in a study of blood T cell repertoires in COVID-19. Generated by immunoSEQ multiplex PCR, the TCRdb table keeps only in-frame clones and is missing some. This table holds roughly 200,000 clones, roughly 77% found once. The sample was peripheral blood. The receptor source for this set is a man in his sixties or seventies with active or convalescent COVID-19.

The chain has TRBV30 and TRBJ1-6; D possibly corresponds to TRBD1 (5 bases). The length of the CDR3 is 16 residues. The V gene lost 2 bases and the J gene lost 8 bases, with 19 bases spanning the gap. Germline values: CDR1 GTSNPN, CDR2 SVGIG (reference sequence). The CDR3 sequence is CAWSIAGGAPDSPLHF. CDR3 DNA: TGTGCCTGGAGTATAGCCGGCGGGGCTCCCGATTCACCCCTCCACTTT.

The chain couples TRBV18 to TRBJ1-3; TRBD1 matches 9 bases. The CDR3 sequence is 15 residues long. From germline, CDR1 is KGHSH and CDR2 LQKENI. The V and J ends lost 2 bases and 4 bases, in that order; junction bases with no gene match: 3. CDR3 in DNA: TGTGCCAGCTCACCAATGGACAGGGGAGGAAACACCATATATTTT. Protein product: CASSPMDRGGNTIYF.

The chain is built from TRBV4-2 and TRBJ2-7; 9 positions agree with TRBD2. The CDR3 totals 16 residues. Looked up from germline, CDR1 is LGHNA and CDR2 is YNFKEQ. The junction had 5 bases not matched to a gene; V was cut back by 0 bases and J by 2 bases. The CDR3 bases are TGTGCCAGCAGCCAAGAGGGCGGGAGGGTCCCCTACGAGCAGTACTTC. Its protein is CASSQEGGRVPYEQYF.

V and J are TRBV5-4 and TRBJ2-1, with 10 bases matching TRBD1. The germline gives CDR1 SGHNT, CDR2 YYREEE (reference sequence). V lost 0 bases to trimming and J lost 8 bases; unmatched junction nucleotides: 8. This CDR3 contains 16 residues. CDR3 region: CASSLVPGQGIDEQFF. CDR3 bases: TGTGCCAGCAGCTTGGTCCCGGGACAGGGGATCGATGAGCAGTTCTTC.

The rearrangement uses TRBV6-1 and TRBJ2-3; D is unclear. Trimming removed 5 bases at V and 0 bases at J, with 6 bases between. CDR3 size: 13 residues. Germline V gene sequence: CDR1 MNHNS, CDR2 SASEGT. DNA of the CDR3: TGTGCCAGCAGTTATCGGAGCACAGATACGCAGTATTTT. Translating gives CASSYRSTDTQYF.

V is TRBV18 and J is TRBJ1-2, with unresolved D. The CDR3 runs 14 residues. V lost 1 base to trimming and J lost 8 bases, with 14 bases between them. Germline V gene data show CDR1 as KGHSH and CDR2 as LQKENI. DNA for the CDR3: TGTGCCAGCTCACCACGCTCGGACTTAGAGGGCTACACCTTC. This gives the protein CASSPRSDLEGYTF. Drawing the rest from reference TRBV18 and TRBJ1-2, the complete variable domain is NAGVMQNPRHLVRRRGQEARLRCSPMKGHSHVYWYRQLPEEGLKFMVYLQKENIIDESGMPKERFSAEFPKEGPSILRIQQVVRGDSAAYFCASSPRSDLEGYTFGSGTRLTVV.

This clone came up a few times. The chain combines TRBV5-6 with TRBJ1-1; the D gene is possibly TRBD1 (6 bases). The CDR3 has 16 residues. Per germline, CDR1 SGHDT and CDR2 YYEEEE. The V end was cut by 1 base, the J end by 0 bases, with 13 bases between. The CDR3 here is CASSLQVRGLNTEAFF. The CDR3 region has the DNA TGTGCCAGCAGCTTGCAGGTGCGGGGGCTGAACACTGAAGCTTTCTTT.

The chain carries TRBV5-4 and TRBJ2-3, with TRBD2 matching over 14 bases. CDR3 length: 15 residues. J was trimmed by 6 bases and V by 2 bases; bases with no gene match: 2. In germline, CDR1 is SGHNT, CDR2 YYREEE (reference sequence). Here the CDR3 reads CASSFGTSGGDTQYF. DNA of the CDR3: TGTGCCAGCAGCTTCGGGACTAGCGGGGGCGATACGCAGTATTTT.

J is TRBJ1-4 and V is TRBV30; weak D call: TRBD1 (6 bases). V was trimmed by 3 bases and J by 8 bases, leaving 13 bases between them. This CDR3 is built from 13 residues. The germline V gene encodes CDR1 GTSNPN and CDR2 SVGIG (reference sequence). The CDR3 reads CAWRGRGSEKLFF. The CDR3 DNA is TGTGCCTGGAGAGGCAGGGGAAGCGAAAAACTGTTTTTT.

This chain joins TRBV12-5 and TRBJ1-5; D unclear. With 7 bases removed from V and 0 bases from J, the gap between germline ends came to 10 bases. The CDR3 contains 14 residues. Germline CDR1 reads LGHNT; CDR2 reads FRNRAP. The DNA for the CDR3 is TGTGCTAGTGTGAACGGGGTTAGCAATCAGCCCCAGCATTTT. This translates into CASVNGVSNQPQHF.

In the case of this clone: The same CDR3 arises from other DNA sequences in this sample as well. The V gene is TRBV2, the J gene TRBJ2-2, with D maybe TRBD1 (6 bases). V was cut by 6 bases and J by 1 base, with 12 bases left in between. CDR1 and CDR2 from the germline V gene are SNHLY and FYNNEI. The length of the CDR3 is 15 residues. The CDR3 sequence is CASSEQGGNTGELFF. In DNA, the CDR3 is TGTGCCAGCAGCGAACAGGGTGGGAACACCGGGGAGCTGTTTTTT.

About this clone itself: The sample contains more than one DNA sequence encoding this CDR3. The rearrangement links TRBV6-5 to TRBJ1-3, with TRBD1 identical over 8 bases. After removal of 0 bases from V and 3 bases from J, the junction contained 1 base not matched to a gene. CDR3 length: 15 residues. Germline assignment: CDR1 MNHEY and CDR2 SVGAGI. The CDR3 sequence: CASSYSTGVGNTIYF. The DNA of the CDR3 is TGTGCCAGCAGTTACTCGACAGGGGTTGGAAACACCATATATTTT.

The V and J genes are TRBV30 and TRBJ1-6; D is perhaps TRBD1 (5 bases). Germline CDR1 GTSNPN, CDR2 SVGIG (reference sequence). The germline V and J ends were trimmed by 3 bases and 5 bases, with 14 bases remaining between them. This CDR3 contains 15 residues. CDR3 residues: CAWSPPQGNNSPLHF. CDR3 sequence (DNA): TGTGCCTGGAGCCCACCCCAGGGAAATAATTCACCCCTCCACTTT. Based on the CDR3 plus reference TRBV30 and TRBJ1-6, the full variable domain is SQTIHQWPATLVQPVGSPLSLECTVEGTSNPNLYWYRQAAGRGLQLLFYSVGIGQISSEVPQNLSASRPQDRQFILSSKKLLLSDSGFYLCAWSPPQGNNSPLHFGNGTRLTVT.

The rearrangement uses TRBV12-5 and TRBJ1-4; no definite D call. The V gene's germline CDR1 is LGHNT and CDR2 FRNRAP. The CDR3 is 14 amino acids. With 2 bases removed from V and 7 bases from J, the gap between germline ends came to 11 bases. The CDR3 coding sequence is TGTGCTAGTGGTTTGATCGGGGTTCGTGAAAAACTGTTTTTT. This codes for CASGLIGVREKLFF. Filled out from reference TRBV12-5 and TRBJ1-4, the complete variable domain reads DARVTQTPRHKVTEMGQEVTMRCQPILGHNTVFWYRQTMMQGLELLAYFRNRAPLDDSGMPKDRFSAEMPDATLATLKIQPSEPRDSAVYFCASGLIGVREKLFFGSGTQLSVL.

The V and J genes are TRBV11-2 and TRBJ1-5; a weak D match, TRBD1 (6 bases). Germline CDR1 and CDR2: SGHAT and FQNNGV. Trimming shortened V by 3 bases and J by 6 bases, and 12 bases separated the two germline ends. The CDR3 runs to 14 residues. CDR3 residues: CASSLAGGFQPQHF. The CDR3 nucleotides read TGTGCCAGCAGCTTGGCGGGGGGCTTTCAGCCCCAGCATTTT.

The chain has TRBV5-1 and TRBJ2-2, with 10 bases matching TRBD1. The germline V gene encodes CDR1 SGHRS and CDR2 YFSETQ. V gave up 0 bases and J gave up 6 bases; unmatched junction bases: 5. This CDR3 contains 16 residues. The CDR3 loop is CASSLAGTGVAGELFF. CDR3 nucleotides: TGCGCCAGCAGCTTGGCCGGGACAGGGGTTGCCGGGGAGCTGTTTTTT.

V usage is TRBV2 and J usage is TRBJ2-1, with 10 bases fitting TRBD1. The trim removed 5 bases at V and 8 bases at J, leaving 9 bases unmatched. Germline loops: CDR1 SNHLY, CDR2 FYNNEI. The CDR3 runs to 15 residues. The CDR3 reads CASSLDRGRPYEQFF. The CDR3 nucleotides are TGTGCCAGCAGTCTCGACAGGGGGCGCCCCTATGAGCAGTTCTTC.

This chain connects TRBV30 to TRBJ2-1; D is ambiguous. Trimming took off 0 bases at V and 8 bases at J, with 11 bases between the two ends. The germline CDR1 and CDR2 sequences are GTSNPN and SVGIG (reference sequence). The CDR3 loop spans 13 amino acids. The CDR3 DNA is TGTGCCTGGAGTGTAGCAGGCGTGGATGAGCAGTTCTTC. Protein: CAWSVAGVDEQFF.

J is TRBJ1-4 and V is TRBV5-1, with 8 positions matching TRBD1. The V and J ends lost 3 bases and 8 bases, in that order; junction bases with no gene match: 12. The CDR3 runs to 16 residues. The germline gives CDR1 SGHRS, CDR2 YFSETQ. The CDR3 reads CASSSGQGAVWEKLFF. In DNA, the CDR3 is TGCGCCAGCAGCTCGGGCCAGGGGGCGGTTTGGGAAAAACTGTTTTTT. The full variable domain, completed using reference TRBV5-1 and TRBJ1-4, is KAGVTQTPRYLIKTRGQQVTLSCSPISGHRSVSWYQQTPGQGLQFLFEYFSETQRNKGNFPGRFSGRQFSNSRSEMNVSTLELGDSALYLCASSSGQGAVWEKLFFGSGTQLSVL.

The chain carries TRBV6-1 and TRBJ2-7, with D possibly TRBD2 on 6 matching bases. The CDR3 contains 15 residues. Deletions cut 3 bases from V and 2 bases from J, with 14 bases between. Germline V gene lookup returns CDR1 MNHNS and CDR2 SASEGT. CDR3 DNA: TGTGCCAGCAGTGATGGAGTCGGGAGACCCTACGAGCAGTACTTC. Amino acid sequence: CASSDGVGRPYEQYF.

The chain links TRBV6-5 to TRBJ2-7; 7 bases align to TRBD2. Per the germline V gene, CDR1 is MNHEY and CDR2 is SVGAGI. The CDR3 extends over 13 amino acids. J gave up 6 bases and V 6 bases, and 8 bases lay outside the gene matches. The CDR3 loop reads CASRGGSSSEQYF. The DNA for the CDR3 is TGTGCCAGCAGGGGGGGGAGCAGCTCCGAGCAGTACTTC.

The J gene is TRBJ1-6, the V gene TRBV19, with TRBD1 identical over 8 bases. V was pared by 5 bases and J by 10 bases, with 13 bases of the junction left unmatched. Germline-derived CDR1 and CDR2 are LNHDA and SQIVND (reference sequence). The CDR3 extends over 16 amino acids. The CDR3 nucleotides are TGTGCCAGTAGTCCCACGGGGGGACAGGTGGGGTCACCCCTCCACTTT. The encoded protein is CASSPTGGQVGSPLHF.

CDR3 sequence (DNA): TGTGCCAGCAGCTTAGGTACATCCACCGGGGAGCTGTTTTTT. This codes for CASSLGTSTGELFF. The rearrangement uses TRBV7-6 and TRBJ2-2; D is undetermined. The CDR3 runs to 14 residues. The V and J ends lost 1 base and 4 bases respectively, with 7 bases between them. Germline V CDR1 and CDR2: SGHVS, FNYEAQ.

The V and J genes are TRBV30 and TRBJ2-5, with TRBD1 as a possible D gene (5 bases). The CDR3 totals 13 residues. Per the germline V gene, CDR1 is GTSNPN and CDR2 is SVGIG (reference sequence). With 6 bases removed from V and 5 bases from J, the gap between germline ends came to 16 bases. This CDR3 reads CACDGRARETQYF. The CDR3 DNA sequence: TGTGCCTGCGACGGCAGGGCCCGTGAGACCCAGTACTTC. The variable domain in full, with the rest retrieved from reference TRBV30 and TRBJ2-5, is SQTIHQWPATLVQPVGSPLSLECTVEGTSNPNLYWYRQAAGRGLQLLFYSVGIGQISSEVPQNLSASRPQDRQFILSSKKLLLSDSGFYLCACDGRARETQYFGPGTRLLVL.

In the case of this clone: In the same sample, other DNA sequences code for this CDR3. V is TRBV3-1 (or the pseudogene TRBV3-2) and J is TRBJ1-1; possible D gene TRBD1, 5 bases. CDR1 and CDR2 from the germline V gene are LGHDT and YNNKEL (reference sequence). V lost 4 bases to trimming and J lost 1 base, with 10 bases between them. The CDR3 totals 14 residues. The CDR3 sequence is CASSRGTANTEAFF. For the CDR3, the DNA is TGTGCCAGCAGCCGGGGCACGGCGAACACTGAAGCTTTCTTT.